The 3 T cell receptor beta chains given below trace back to one sample, sequenced in a study of blood T cell dynamics during melanoma immunotherapy. Regarding time point: week 3, after first cycle of checkpoint inhibitor. Profiled with immunoSEQ multiplex PCR; TCRdb holds only in-frame clones, not every one. The sample includes roughly 8,900 clones, around 90% of them seen just once. Sequences were derived from blood, sampled from a patient treated with checkpoint blockade. The origin of the receptors is a human donor with melanoma.

This chain connects TRBV7-2 to TRBJ2-7; D may correspond to TRBD1 or TRBD2 (5 bases each). Trimming shortened V by 6 bases and J by 3 bases, and 9 bases separated the two germline ends. Germline CDR1 SGHTA, CDR2 FQGNSA. The CDR3 has 12 amino acids. The CDR3 bases are TGTGCCAGCAGTCGGGACGGCTACGAGCAGTACTTC. It encodes CASSRDGYEQYF.

Note on this clone: Germline is not matched at one junction end, which may reflect a read error. The chain has TRBV5-8 and TRBJ2-3; D is perhaps TRBD1 (6 bases). This CDR3 contains 12 residues. Germline V gene lookup returns CDR1 SGHTS and CDR2 YDEGEE. In DNA form, the CDR3 reads TGTGCCAGCAGGACGGGCAGCCCTAAGGGGGATTTT. Translating gives CASRTGSPKGDF.

The V gene is TRBV10-3, the J gene TRBJ2-5, with 9 bases matching TRBD2. The CDR3 length is 16 residues. Germline CDR1 reads ENHRY; CDR2 reads SYGVKD. J lost 4 bases, V lost 5 bases, and 11 bases had no gene match. CDR3 sequence: CAISSGGSAHIETQYF. The CDR3 DNA reads TGTGCCATCAGTAGCGGGGGGTCCGCCCACATAGAGACCCAGTACTTC.